Following are 20 T cell receptor beta chains from one sample sequenced in a study of control samples from healthy donors and cancer patients. The table came from immunoSEQ multiplex PCR; TCRdb's copy has only in-frame clones and leaves some out. The sample holds 150,000 to 190,000 clones, over 90% seen once. Sequenced input: blood. The receptors here all came from a man in his fifties in good health.

This clone was counted a few times. The chain is built from TRBV7-6 and TRBJ1-5; no clear D gene. Germline V lookup: CDR1 SGHVS, CDR2 FNYEAQ. V was pared by 0 bases and J by 4 bases, with 10 bases between. The CDR3 runs 15 residues. The CDR3 DNA is TGTGCCAGCAGCTTAGCGCCGGCAGGTAATCAGCCCCAGCATTTT. Translation: CASSLAPAGNQPQHF.

A few counts support this clone. The chain combines TRBV7-9 with TRBJ2-1; D unclear. The CDR3 contains 12 residues. Germline V CDR1 and CDR2: SEHNR, FQNEAQ (reference sequence). The V and J ends lost 2 bases and 7 bases respectively, with 6 bases between them. CDR3 nucleotide sequence: TGTGCCAGCAGCTTAAAACCGAATGAGCAGTTCTTC. The encoded protein is CASSLKPNEQFF.

The chain is built from TRBV7-6 and TRBJ2-2, with 8 bases identical to TRBD1. The CDR3 spans 16 residues. The ends lost 5 bases at V and 0 bases at J; junction bases unmatched: 5. Germline V gene sequence: CDR1 SGHVS, CDR2 FNYEAQ. CDR3 protein: CASSPRQGPNTGELFF. Written as DNA, the CDR3 is TGTGCCAGCAGCCCGAGACAGGGGCCGAACACCGGGGAGCTGTTTTTT.

The chain is built from TRBV7-9 and TRBJ2-7; TRBD2 is a possible D gene (5 bases). The germline CDR1 and CDR2 sequences are SEHNR and FQNEAQ (reference sequence). The CDR3 is made up of 14 amino acids. V shed 5 bases and J shed 2 bases, with 13 bases lying between them. The DNA of the CDR3 is TGTGCCAGCAGCCCCGGGGTGGTCACCTACGAGCAGTACTTC. It specifies CASSPGVVTYEQYF.

The rearrangement links TRBV10-3 to TRBJ2-3; 11 bases match TRBD2. The germline gives CDR1 ENHRY, CDR2 SYGVKD. V lost 3 bases and J lost 5; bases outside the gene matches: 7. The CDR3 has 16 amino acids. DNA for the CDR3: TGTGCCATCAGTGAAGGGCTAGCGGGAGGAGTAGATACGCAGTATTTT. It codes for CAISEGLAGGVDTQYF.

This clone was recorded once. V usage is TRBV3-1 (or the pseudogene TRBV3-2) and J usage is TRBJ2-7; no firm D call. V lost 1 base and J lost 2, with 6 bases in between. The CDR3 is made up of 13 amino acids. In germline, CDR1 is LGHDT, CDR2 YNNKEL (reference sequence). The CDR3 here is CASSQGSPYEQYF. CDR3 sequence (DNA): TGTGCCAGCAGCCAAGGTTCTCCCTACGAGCAGTACTTC.

The chain is built from TRBV27 and TRBJ2-2, with D possibly TRBD2 on 5 matching bases. Between the trimmed V and J ends, which lost 7 bases and 7 bases, there was a span of 10 bases. The CDR3 consists of 12 residues. The germline V gene encodes CDR1 MNHEY and CDR2 SMNVEV (reference sequence). CDR3 bases: TGTGCCAGCACCTTTCGGGGCGGGGAGCTGTTTTTT. Protein product: CASTFRGGELFF.

The J gene is TRBJ2-5, the V gene TRBV28, with D uncertain. This CDR3 has 16 amino acids. V lost 7 bases, J lost 2 bases, and 20 bases lay in between. From germline, CDR1 is MDHEN and CDR2 SYDVKM. CDR3 loop: CASTPFQPNAQETQYF. The CDR3 bases are TGTGCCAGCACCCCATTCCAGCCCAACGCTCAAGAGACCCAGTACTTC. The whole variable domain, remainder taken from reference TRBV28 and TRBJ2-5, is DVKVTQSSRYLVKRTGEKVFLECVQDMDHENMFWYRQDPGLGLRLIYFSYDVKMKEKGDIPEGYSVSREKKERFSLILESASTNQTSMYLCASTPFQPNAQETQYFGPGTRLLVL.

The DNA for the CDR3 is TGCAGCGTCGGACAGGGGTCTTACTCTGGGGCCAACGTCCTGACTTTC. Amino acids: CSVGQGSYSGANVLTF. The J gene is TRBJ2-6, the V gene TRBV29-1, with 9 nucleotides matching TRBD1. The CDR3 is made up of 16 amino acids. Germline assignment: CDR1 SQVTM and CDR2 ANQGSEA. The J segment lost 0 bases and the V segment lost 6 bases, leaving 6 bases of the junction unmatched. Full variable domain (missing parts from reference TRBV29-1 and TRBJ2-6): SAVISQKPSRDICQRGTSLTIQCQVDSQVTMMFWYRQQPGQSLTLIATANQGSEATYESGFVIDKFPISRPNLTFSTLTVSNMSPEDSSIYLCSVGQGSYSGANVLTFGAGSRLTVL.

The V and J genes are TRBV5-1 and TRBJ1-2; no definite D call. The CDR3 runs to 11 residues. The ends were cut back, 4 bases at V and 3 bases at J, with 4 bases in the middle. Germline V gene lookup returns CDR1 SGHRS and CDR2 YFSETQ. This chain's CDR3 is CASSDYYGYTF. The CDR3, as DNA: TGCGCCAGCAGCGATTACTATGGCTACACCTTC.

This chain joins TRBV14 and TRBJ2-2; D is unclear. The CDR3 sequence is 13 residues long. Deletions cut 3 bases from V and 4 bases from J, with 6 bases between. The germline CDR1 and CDR2 sequences are SGHDN and FVKESK. The CDR3 bases are TGTGCCAGCAGCCAGATATCCACCGGGGAGCTGTTTTTT. It is translated as CASSQISTGELFF.

This clone was seen more than once but under ten times. This chain connects TRBV27 to TRBJ1-6, with a tentative D call TRBD1 (5 bases). CDR3 length equals 15 residues. Germline V gives CDR1 MNHEY, CDR2 SMNVEV (reference sequence). Trimming left V 2 bases short and J 8 bases short, with 13 bases between. The CDR3 nucleotides are TGTGCCAGCAGTTTAGGTGGGGGGTTACATTCACCCCTCCACTTT. Translation gives CASSLGGGLHSPLHF.

The chain employs TRBV6-5 and TRBJ1-6, with 7 bases matching TRBD1. The CDR3 is made up of 13 amino acids. Germline CDR1 MNHEY, CDR2 SVGAGI. J was trimmed by 13 bases and V by 6 bases; bases with no gene match: 9. The CDR3 bases are TGTGCCAGCAGCGGACAGGCTTGGCCGCCCCTCCACTTT. It encodes CASSGQAWPPLHF.

The chain links TRBV6-5 to TRBJ2-7; the match to TRBD2 covers 12 bases. V trimming: 5 bases; J trimming: 4 bases; junction bases outside the gene matches: 6. This CDR3 is built from 15 residues. Germline assignment: CDR1 MNHEY and CDR2 SVGAGI. In DNA form, the CDR3 reads TGTGCCAGCAGTCACCGGACTAGCGGGATTTACGAGCAGTACTTC. This translates into CASSHRTSGIYEQYF.

J is TRBJ1-2 and V is TRBV28, with 9 positions matching TRBD1. With 6 bases clipped from V and 2 bases from J, the junction kept 4 bases outside the gene matches. Germline V gene sequence: CDR1 MDHEN, CDR2 SYDVKM. The CDR3 covers 14 residues. CDR3 amino acids: CASRTGTGNYGYTF. The CDR3 coding sequence is TGTGCCAGCAGAACCGGGACAGGGAACTATGGCTACACCTTC.

V gene TRBV7-2 combines with J gene TRBJ2-3; 10 positions match TRBD1. Germline CDR1 SGHTA, CDR2 FQGNSA. The CDR3 loop spans 14 amino acids. With V trimmed by 5 bases and J by 5 bases, 4 bases remained unmatched. The CDR3 loop is CASSRTGGGDTQYF. The CDR3 bases are TGTGCCAGCAGCAGGACAGGGGGGGGAGATACGCAGTATTTT.

The J gene is TRBJ2-3, the V gene TRBV29-1; D is undetermined. Trimming left V 5 bases short and J 2 bases short, with 8 bases between. This CDR3 comprises 12 residues. CDR1 SQVTM and CDR2 ANQGSEA come from the germline V gene. The DNA of the CDR3 is TGCAGCGTTTCAGATTTCACAGATACGCAGTATTTT. This sequence encodes CSVSDFTDTQYF.

The rearrangement joins TRBV28 to TRBJ1-4; 8 bases map to TRBD1. In germline, CDR1 is MDHEN, CDR2 SYDVKM. Trimming took 8 bases from V and 8 from J; bases not matched to a gene: 4. This CDR3 is built from 12 residues. CDR3 sequence: CASAGGLEKLFF. The CDR3 DNA reads TGTGCCAGCGCAGGGGGCTTAGAAAAACTGTTTTTT.

This chain uses TRBV4-2 with TRBJ2-3; TRBD1 matches 7 bases. The V and J ends lost 4 bases and 1 base, in that order; junction bases with no gene match: 2. This CDR3 region has 14 residues. The V gene's germline CDR1 is LGHNA and CDR2 YNFKEQ. CDR3 sequence: CASSPGTGTDTQYF. Here the CDR3 DNA reads TGTGCCAGCAGCCCCGGGACAGGCACAGATACGCAGTATTTT.

The rearrangement joins TRBV2 to TRBJ1-3; D perhaps matches TRBD1 (5 bases). This CDR3 has 13 residues. Germline V CDR1 and CDR2: SNHLY, FYNNEI. V was pared by 6 bases and J by 1 base, with 7 bases between. This chain's CDR3 is CASRRGSGNTIYF. In DNA, the CDR3 is TGTGCCAGCAGAAGGGGATCTGGAAACACCATATATTTT.